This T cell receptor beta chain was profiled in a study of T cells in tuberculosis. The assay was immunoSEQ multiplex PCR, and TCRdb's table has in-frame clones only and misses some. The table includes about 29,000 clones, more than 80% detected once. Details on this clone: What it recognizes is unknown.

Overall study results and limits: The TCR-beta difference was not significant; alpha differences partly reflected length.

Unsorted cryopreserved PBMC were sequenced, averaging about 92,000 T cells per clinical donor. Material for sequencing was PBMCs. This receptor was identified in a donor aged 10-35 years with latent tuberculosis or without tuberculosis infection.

In nucleotides, the CDR3 is TGTGCCAGCAGCCCCCGGGTAGCGGGAGTCCTAAACAATGAGCAGTTCTTC. Its protein is CASSPRVAGVLNNEQFF. The chain has TRBV11-2 and TRBJ2-1; 9 positions match TRBD2. Unmatched junction bases numbered 13, after V lost 5 bases and J lost 5 bases. The CDR3 runs 17 residues. Germline lookup yields CDR1 SGHAT and CDR2 FQNNGV.